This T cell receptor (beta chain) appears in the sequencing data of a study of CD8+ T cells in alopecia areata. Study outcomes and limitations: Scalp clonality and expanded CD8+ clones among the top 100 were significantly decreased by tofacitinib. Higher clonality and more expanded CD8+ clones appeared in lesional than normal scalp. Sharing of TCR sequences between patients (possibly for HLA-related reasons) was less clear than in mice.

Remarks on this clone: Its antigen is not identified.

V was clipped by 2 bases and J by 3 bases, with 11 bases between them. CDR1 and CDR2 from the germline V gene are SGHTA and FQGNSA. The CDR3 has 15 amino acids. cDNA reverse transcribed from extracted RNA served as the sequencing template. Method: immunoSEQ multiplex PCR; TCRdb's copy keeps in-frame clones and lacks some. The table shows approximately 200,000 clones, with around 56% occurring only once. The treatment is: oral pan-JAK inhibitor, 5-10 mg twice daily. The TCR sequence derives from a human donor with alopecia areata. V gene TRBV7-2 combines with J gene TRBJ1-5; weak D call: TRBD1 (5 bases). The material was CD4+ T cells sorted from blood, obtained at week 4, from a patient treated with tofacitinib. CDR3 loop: CASSLKSGTNQPQHF. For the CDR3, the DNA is TGTGCCAGCAGCTTAAAAAGTGGGACCAATCAGCCCCAGCATTTT.